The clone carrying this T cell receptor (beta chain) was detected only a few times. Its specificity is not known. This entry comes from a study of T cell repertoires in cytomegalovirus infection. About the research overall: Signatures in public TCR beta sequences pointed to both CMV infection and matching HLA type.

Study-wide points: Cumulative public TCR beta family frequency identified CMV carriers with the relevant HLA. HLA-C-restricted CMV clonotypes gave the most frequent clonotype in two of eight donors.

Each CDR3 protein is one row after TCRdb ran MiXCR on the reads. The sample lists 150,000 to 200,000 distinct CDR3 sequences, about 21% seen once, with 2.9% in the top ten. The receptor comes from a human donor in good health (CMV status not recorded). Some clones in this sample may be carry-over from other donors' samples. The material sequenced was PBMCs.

The CDR3 here is CSVRQGADEKLFF. The CDR3 DNA reads as TGCAGCGTTCGACAGGGGGCTGATGAAAAACTGTTTTTT. The V call is TRBV29-1, the J call TRBJ1-4; 10 bases align to TRBD1. This CDR3 contains 13 residues. CDR1 is SQVTM, CDR2 ANQGSEA, per germline. Trimming took 5 bases from V and 6 from J; bases not matched to a gene: 3.